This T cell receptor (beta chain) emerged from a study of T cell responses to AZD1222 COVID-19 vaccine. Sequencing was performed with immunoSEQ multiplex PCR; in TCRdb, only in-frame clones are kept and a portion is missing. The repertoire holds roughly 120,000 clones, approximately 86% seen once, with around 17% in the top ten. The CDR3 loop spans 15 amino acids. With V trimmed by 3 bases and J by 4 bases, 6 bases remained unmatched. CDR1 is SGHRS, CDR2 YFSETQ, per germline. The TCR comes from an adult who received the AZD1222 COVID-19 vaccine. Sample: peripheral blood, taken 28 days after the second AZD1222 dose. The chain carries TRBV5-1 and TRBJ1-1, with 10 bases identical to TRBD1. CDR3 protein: CASSSGQGGRTEAFF. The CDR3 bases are TGCGCCAGCAGCTCCGGACAGGGGGGACGCACTGAAGCTTTCTTT.